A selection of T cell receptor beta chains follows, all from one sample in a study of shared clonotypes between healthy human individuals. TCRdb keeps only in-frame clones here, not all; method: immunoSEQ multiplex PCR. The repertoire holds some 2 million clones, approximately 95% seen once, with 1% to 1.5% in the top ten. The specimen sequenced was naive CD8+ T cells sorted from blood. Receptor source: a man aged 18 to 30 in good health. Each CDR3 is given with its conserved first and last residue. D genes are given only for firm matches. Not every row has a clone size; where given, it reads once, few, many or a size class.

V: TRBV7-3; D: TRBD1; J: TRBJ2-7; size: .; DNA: TGTGCCAGCAGCTGGTTCGGGACAGGGGACTACGAGCAGTACTTC; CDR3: CASSWFGTGDYEQYF
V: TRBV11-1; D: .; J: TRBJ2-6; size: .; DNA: TGTGCCAGCAGCTTTGGGGCTGGGGCCAACGTCCTGACTTTC; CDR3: CASSFGAGANVLTF
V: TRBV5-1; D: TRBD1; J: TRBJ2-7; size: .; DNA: TGCGCCAGCAGCGAGGACAGGGGTGTCTACGAGCAGTACTTC; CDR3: CASSEDRGVYEQYF
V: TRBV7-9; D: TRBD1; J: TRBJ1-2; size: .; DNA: TGTGCCAGCAGCTTATCCTCCGGAGGACAGGATAATGGCTACACCTTC; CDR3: CASSLSSGGQDNGYTF
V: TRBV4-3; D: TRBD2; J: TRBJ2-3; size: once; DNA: TGCGCCAGCAGCCAAGATGGAGCAGCGGGAGGGAGTGAGGGCACAGATACGCAGTATTTT; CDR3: CASSQDGAAGGSEGTDTQYF
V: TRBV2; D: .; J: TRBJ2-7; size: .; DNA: TGTGCCAGCAGTGAAGGGGTTTCCTACGAGCAGTACTTC; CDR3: CASSEGVSYEQYF
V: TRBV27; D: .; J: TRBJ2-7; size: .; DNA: TGTGCCAGCAGTTTTAATCCTGAAAACTACGAGCAGTACTTC; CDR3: CASSFNPENYEQYF
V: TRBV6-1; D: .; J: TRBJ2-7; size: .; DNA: TGTGCCAGCAGTGAAGCGTCGGGGGCCAACTACGAGCAGTACTTC; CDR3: CASSEASGANYEQYF
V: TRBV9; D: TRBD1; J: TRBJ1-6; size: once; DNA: TGTGCCAGCAGCCCGTGGGACAGTAATTCACCCCTCCACTTT; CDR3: CASSPWDSNSPLHF
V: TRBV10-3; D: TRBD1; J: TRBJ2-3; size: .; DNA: TGTGCCATCGGCGCCGACAGGGGCACAGATACGCAGTATTTT; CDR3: CAIGADRGTDTQYF
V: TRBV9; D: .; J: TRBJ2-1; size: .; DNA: TGTGCCAGCAGCGCGGGACGGATATCTTACAATGAGCAGTTCTTC; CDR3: CASSAGRISYNEQFF
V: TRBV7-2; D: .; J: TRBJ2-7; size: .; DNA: TGTGCCAGCAGCTCACGGGACTCTTTTACCTACGAGCAGTACTTC; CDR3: CASSSRDSFTYEQYF
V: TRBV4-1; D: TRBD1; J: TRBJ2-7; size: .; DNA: TGCGCCAGCAGCCAAGCGACCGGGACAGAGCCTAACGAGCAGTACTTC; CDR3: CASSQATGTEPNEQYF
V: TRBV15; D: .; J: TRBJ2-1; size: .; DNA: TGTGCCACCCGGTCGCCCCGGACATACAATGAGCAGTTCTTC; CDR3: CATRSPRTYNEQFF
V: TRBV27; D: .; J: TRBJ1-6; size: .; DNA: TGTGCCAGCAGTTTACAAGATGAGGGCAATTCACCCCTCCACTTT; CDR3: CASSLQDEGNSPLHF
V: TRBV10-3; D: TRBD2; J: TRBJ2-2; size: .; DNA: TGTGCCATCAGTCCGATGGATTGGCTAGCGGGGTCCACCGGGGAGCTGTTTTTT; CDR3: CAISPMDWLAGSTGELFF
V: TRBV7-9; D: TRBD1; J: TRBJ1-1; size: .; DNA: TGTGCCAGCAGCTCTTACAGGGGGCCGAACACTGAAGCTTTCTTT; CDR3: CASSSYRGPNTEAFF
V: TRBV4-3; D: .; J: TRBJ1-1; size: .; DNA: TGCGCCAGCAGCCAATACCGGGGGAACACTGAAGCTTTCTTT; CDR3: CASSQYRGNTEAFF
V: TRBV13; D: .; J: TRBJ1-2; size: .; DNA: TGTGCCAGCAGCTTAGGCCTGGACAGTAACTATGGCTACACCTTC; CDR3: CASSLGLDSNYGYTF
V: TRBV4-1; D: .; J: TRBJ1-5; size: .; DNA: TGCGCCAGCAGCCAACCAGGGCACAATCAGCCCCAGCATTTT; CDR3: CASSQPGHNQPQHF
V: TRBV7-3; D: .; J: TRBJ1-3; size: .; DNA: TGTGCCAGCAGCCTCCAGGGATGGGGGGACACCATATATTTT; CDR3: CASSLQGWGDTIYF
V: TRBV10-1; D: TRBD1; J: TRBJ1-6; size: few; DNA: TGCGCCAGCTCCGACGACAGGGATTCACCCCTCCACTTT; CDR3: CASSDDRDSPLHF
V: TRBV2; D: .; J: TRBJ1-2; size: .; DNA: TGTGCCAGCAGTGATGTGTCGACGGGGTGGGGGATCTATGGCTACACCTTC; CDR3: CASSDVSTGWGIYGYTF
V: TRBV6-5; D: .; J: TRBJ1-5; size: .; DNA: TGTGCCAGCAGCCTGGGGACCAATCAGCCCCAGCATTTT; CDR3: CASSLGTNQPQHF
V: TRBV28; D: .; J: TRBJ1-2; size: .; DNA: TGTGCCAGCGGGGCGGTTGGGGGCTTAAGGCATGGCTACACCTTC; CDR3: CASGAVGGLRHGYTF
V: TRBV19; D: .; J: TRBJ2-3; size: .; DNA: TGTGCCAGTAGTATTTTGAACACAGATACGCAGTATTTT; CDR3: CASSILNTDTQYF
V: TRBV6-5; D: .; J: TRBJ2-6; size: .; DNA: TGTGCCAGCAGTTGGGACTCTGGGGCCAACGTCCTGACTTTC; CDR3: CASSWDSGANVLTF
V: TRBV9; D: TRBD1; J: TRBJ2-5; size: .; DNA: TGTGCCAGCAGCGCTCCAGGGGGAACAGCCAGGGAGACCCAGTACTTC; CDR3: CASSAPGGTARETQYF
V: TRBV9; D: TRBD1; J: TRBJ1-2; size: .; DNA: TGTGCCAGCGGGGGGACAGGCAATACTAACTATGGCTACACCTTC; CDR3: CASGGTGNTNYGYTF
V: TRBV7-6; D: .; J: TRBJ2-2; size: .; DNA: TGTGCCAGCAGCTTAGCCCCATTGGGGGGGAACACCGGGGAGCTGTTTTTT; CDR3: CASSLAPLGGNTGELFF
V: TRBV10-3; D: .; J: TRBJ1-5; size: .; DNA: TGTGCCATCAGTGATGGGGGTCAGCCCCAGCATTTT; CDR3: CAISDGGQPQHF
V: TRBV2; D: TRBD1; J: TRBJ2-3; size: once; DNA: TGTGCCAGCAGTGTATACAGGGGGACAGATACGCAGTATTTT; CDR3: CASSVYRGTDTQYF
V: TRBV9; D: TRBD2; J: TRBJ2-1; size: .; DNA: TGTGCCAGCAGCGCTCGGCGGGGGGGATACAATGAGCAGTTCTTC; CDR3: CASSARRGGYNEQFF
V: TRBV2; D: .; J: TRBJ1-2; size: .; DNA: TGTGCCAGCAGTGAGTTAGCCACGGGGTACTATGGCTACACCTTC; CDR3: CASSELATGYYGYTF
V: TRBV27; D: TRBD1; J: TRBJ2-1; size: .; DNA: TGTGCCAGCAGTTTTGGGACAGGGGGTCATGAGCAGTTCTTC; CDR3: CASSFGTGGHEQFF
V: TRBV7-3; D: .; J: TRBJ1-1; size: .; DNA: TGTGCCAGCAGCCTAAATAGGGACACTGAAGCTTTCTTT; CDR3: CASSLNRDTEAFF
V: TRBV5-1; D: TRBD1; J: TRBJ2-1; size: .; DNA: TGCGCCAGCAGCTTGGTGACAGGGATTTACAATGAGCAGTTCTTC; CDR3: CASSLVTGIYNEQFF
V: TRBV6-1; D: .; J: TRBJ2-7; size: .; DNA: TGTGCCAGCACTTCTGGCAGAGGGGGGGATGGCGAGCAGTACTTC; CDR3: CASTSGRGGDGEQYF
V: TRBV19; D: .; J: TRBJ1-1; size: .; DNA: TGTGCCAGTAGTCCCGGGTTGAACACTGAAGCTTTCTTT; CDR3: CASSPGLNTEAFF
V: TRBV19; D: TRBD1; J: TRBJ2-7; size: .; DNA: TGTGCCAGTAGTATGTCGGACAGGGGAGAATCCTACGAGCAGTACTTC; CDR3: CASSMSDRGESYEQYF
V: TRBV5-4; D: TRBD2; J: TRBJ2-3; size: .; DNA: TGTGCCAGCAGCTCCGGGACTAGCGGGATTAGCACAGATACGCAGTATTTT; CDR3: CASSSGTSGISTDTQYF
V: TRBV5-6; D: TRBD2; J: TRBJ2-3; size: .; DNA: TGTGCCAGCACCCCGACTAGCGGGTGGGGCACAGATACGCAGTATTTT; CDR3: CASTPTSGWGTDTQYF
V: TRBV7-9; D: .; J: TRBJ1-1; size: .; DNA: TGTGCCAGCAGCTTAGCGCTATCCTACAGGCCATGGGACACTGAAGCTTTCTTT; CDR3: CASSLALSYRPWDTEAFF
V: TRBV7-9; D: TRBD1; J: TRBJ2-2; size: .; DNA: TGTGCCAGCAGCTCGACAGGGGGCCAGAACACCGGGGAGCTGTTTTTT; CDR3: CASSSTGGQNTGELFF
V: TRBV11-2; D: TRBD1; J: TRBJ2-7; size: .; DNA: TGTGCCAGCAGCCCACCGGACAGGGGGCCGTACGAGCAGTACTTC; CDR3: CASSPPDRGPYEQYF
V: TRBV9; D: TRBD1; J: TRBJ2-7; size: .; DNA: TGTGCCAGCAGCATGGGACAGGGCAAAGGGTACGAGCAGTACTTC; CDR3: CASSMGQGKGYEQYF
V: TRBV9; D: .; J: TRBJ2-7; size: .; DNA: TGTGCCAGCAGCCTCCACACAGCGACCGAGCAGTACTTC; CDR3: CASSLHTATEQYF
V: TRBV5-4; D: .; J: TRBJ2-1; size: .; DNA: TGTGCCAGCAGCTTGGGGGCAAATGAGCAGTTCTTC; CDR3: CASSLGANEQFF
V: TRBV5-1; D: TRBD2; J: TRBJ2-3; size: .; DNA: TGCGCCAGCAGCTTGGTGGCTAGCGGCCCCACAGATACGCAGTATTTT; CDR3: CASSLVASGPTDTQYF
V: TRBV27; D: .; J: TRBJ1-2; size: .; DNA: TGTGCCAGCAGTTATGCTGGCTACACCTTC; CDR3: CASSYAGYTF
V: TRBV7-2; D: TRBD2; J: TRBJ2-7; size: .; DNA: TGTGCCAGCAGCTGGCGGACTAGCGGGAGCTACGAGCAGTACTTC; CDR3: CASSWRTSGSYEQYF
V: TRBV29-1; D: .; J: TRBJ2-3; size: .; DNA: TGCAGCGTCCGGGGGGCTTCCGCGGTAGATACGCAGTATTTT; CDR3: CSVRGASAVDTQYF
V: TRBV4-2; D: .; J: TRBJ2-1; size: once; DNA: TGTGCCAGCAGCCAAGAGGGGGCCGACTATAAGGAGTACAATGAGCAGTTCTTC; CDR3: CASSQEGADYKEYNEQFF
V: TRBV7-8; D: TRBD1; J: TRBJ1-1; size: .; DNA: TGTGCCAGCAGCTTGGGACAGTCGGGTTCTGAAGCTTTCTTT; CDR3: CASSLGQSGSEAFF
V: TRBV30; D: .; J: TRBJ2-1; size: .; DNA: TGTGCCTGGACCTCCGTTGGGGGATGGAATGAGCAGTTCTTC; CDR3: CAWTSVGGWNEQFF
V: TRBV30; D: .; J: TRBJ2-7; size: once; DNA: TGTGCCTGGAGTGTACGTGAAGGGGTAGTCTACGAGCAGTACTTC; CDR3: CAWSVREGVVYEQYF
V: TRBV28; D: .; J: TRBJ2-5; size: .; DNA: TGTGCCAGCAGTTCGTCGTCCGGGACGGCTCAGGGCTGGACCCAGTACTTC; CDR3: CASSSSSGTAQGWTQYF